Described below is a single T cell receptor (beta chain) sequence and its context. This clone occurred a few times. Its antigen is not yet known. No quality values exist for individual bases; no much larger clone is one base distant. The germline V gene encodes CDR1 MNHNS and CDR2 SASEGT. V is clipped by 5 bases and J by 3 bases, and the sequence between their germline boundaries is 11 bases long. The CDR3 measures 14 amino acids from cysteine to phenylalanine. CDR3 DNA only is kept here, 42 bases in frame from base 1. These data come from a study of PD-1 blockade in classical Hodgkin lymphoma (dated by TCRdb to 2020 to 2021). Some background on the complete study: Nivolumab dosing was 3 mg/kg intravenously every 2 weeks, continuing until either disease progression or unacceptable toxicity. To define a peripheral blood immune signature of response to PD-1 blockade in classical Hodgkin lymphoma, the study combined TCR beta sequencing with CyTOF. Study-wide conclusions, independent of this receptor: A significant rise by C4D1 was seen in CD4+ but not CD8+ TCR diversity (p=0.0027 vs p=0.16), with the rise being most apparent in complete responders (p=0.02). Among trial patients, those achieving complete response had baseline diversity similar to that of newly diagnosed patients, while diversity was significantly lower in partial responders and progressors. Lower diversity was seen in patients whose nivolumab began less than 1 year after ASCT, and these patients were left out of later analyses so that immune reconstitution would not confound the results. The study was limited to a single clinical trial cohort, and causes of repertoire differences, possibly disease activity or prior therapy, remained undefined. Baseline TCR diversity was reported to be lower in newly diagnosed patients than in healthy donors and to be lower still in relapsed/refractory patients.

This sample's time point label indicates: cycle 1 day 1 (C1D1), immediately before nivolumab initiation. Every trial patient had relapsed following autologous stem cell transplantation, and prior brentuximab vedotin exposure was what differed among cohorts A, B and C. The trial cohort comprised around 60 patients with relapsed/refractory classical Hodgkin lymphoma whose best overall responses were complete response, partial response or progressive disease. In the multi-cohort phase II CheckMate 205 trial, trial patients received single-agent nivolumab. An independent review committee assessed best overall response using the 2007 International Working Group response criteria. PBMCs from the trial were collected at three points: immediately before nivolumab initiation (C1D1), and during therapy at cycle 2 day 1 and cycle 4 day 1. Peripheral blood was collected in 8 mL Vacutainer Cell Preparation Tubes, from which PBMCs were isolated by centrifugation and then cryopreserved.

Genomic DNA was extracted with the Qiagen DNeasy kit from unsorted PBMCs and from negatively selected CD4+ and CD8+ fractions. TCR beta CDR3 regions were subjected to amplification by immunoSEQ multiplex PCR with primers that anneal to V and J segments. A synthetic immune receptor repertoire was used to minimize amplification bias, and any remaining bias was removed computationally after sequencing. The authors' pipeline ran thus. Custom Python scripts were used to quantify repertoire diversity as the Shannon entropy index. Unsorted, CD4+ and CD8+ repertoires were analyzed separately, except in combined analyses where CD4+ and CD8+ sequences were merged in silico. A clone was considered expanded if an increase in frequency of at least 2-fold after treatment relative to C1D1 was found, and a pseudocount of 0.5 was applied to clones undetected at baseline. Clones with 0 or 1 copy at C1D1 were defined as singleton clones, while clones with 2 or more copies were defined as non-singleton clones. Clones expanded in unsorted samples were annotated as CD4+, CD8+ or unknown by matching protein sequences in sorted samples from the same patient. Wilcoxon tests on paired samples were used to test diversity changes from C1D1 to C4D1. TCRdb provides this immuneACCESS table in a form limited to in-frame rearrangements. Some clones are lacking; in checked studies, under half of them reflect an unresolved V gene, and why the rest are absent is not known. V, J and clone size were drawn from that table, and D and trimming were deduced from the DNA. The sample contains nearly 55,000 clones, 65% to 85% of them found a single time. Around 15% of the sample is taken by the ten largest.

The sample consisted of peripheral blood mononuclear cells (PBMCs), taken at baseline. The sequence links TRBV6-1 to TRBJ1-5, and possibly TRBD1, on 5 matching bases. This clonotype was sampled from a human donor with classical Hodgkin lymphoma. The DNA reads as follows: TGTGCCAGCAGTCCGGGACGGCCCAATCAGCCCCAGCATTTT. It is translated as CASSPGRPNQPQHF.